The entry that follows covers one TCR beta chain sequence. Its antigen is currently unknown. The data originate from a study of beta chain features in type 1 diabetes. Study overall: Analysis included over 100,000,000 sorted cells drawn from all samples. Study observations and caveats: Fewer junction insertions and more nucleotide deletions appeared in type 1 diabetes patients. All four CD4+ subsets from Type 1 diabetes patients carried moderately but significantly shorter TCRB CDR3s.

Isolated RNA was reverse transcribed in full, so expressed TCRB transcripts were sequenced. Naive, central memory and regulatory T cell samples yielded about 3.57 million reads on average. The assay was immunoSEQ multiplex PCR, and TCRdb's table has in-frame clones only and misses some. The profile shows over 100,000 clones, 15% to 20% of them singletons. V lost 7 bases, J lost 4 bases, and 3 bases stayed unmatched. CDR1 and CDR2 (germline): SNHLY, FYNNEI. The CDR3 is made up of 13 amino acids. The clonotype originates from a man aged 25-45 years with type 1 diabetes. The chain is built from TRBV2 and TRBJ2-1, with TRBD2 matching 8 bases. Sequencing was done on a sample of central memory CD4+ T cells from blood. The CDR3, as DNA: TGTGCCAGCAAAGCGGGGGAGTACAATGAGCAGTTCTTC. It translates to CASKAGEYNEQFF.